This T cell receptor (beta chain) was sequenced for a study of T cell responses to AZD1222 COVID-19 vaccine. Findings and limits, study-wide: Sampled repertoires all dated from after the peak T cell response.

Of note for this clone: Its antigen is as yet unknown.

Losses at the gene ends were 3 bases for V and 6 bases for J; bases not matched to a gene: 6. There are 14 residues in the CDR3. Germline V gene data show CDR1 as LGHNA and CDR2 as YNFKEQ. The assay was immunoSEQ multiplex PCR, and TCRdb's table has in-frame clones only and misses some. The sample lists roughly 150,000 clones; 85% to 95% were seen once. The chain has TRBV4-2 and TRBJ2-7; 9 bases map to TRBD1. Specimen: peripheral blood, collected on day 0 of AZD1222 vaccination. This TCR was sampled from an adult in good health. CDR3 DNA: TGTGCCAGCAGCCATATGACAGGGGGAGGCGAGCAGTACTTC. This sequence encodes CASSHMTGGGEQYF.